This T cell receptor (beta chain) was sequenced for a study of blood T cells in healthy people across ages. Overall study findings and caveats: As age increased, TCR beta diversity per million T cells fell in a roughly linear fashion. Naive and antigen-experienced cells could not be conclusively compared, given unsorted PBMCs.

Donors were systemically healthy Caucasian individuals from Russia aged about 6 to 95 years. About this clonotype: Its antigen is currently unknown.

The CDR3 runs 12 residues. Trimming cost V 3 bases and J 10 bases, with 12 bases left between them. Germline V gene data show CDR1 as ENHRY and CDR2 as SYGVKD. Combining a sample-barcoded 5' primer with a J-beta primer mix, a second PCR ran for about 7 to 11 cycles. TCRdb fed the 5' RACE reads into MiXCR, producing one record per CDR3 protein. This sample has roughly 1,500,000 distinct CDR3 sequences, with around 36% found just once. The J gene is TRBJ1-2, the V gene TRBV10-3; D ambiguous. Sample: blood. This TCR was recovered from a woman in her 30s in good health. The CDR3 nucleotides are TGTGCCATCAGTGATCCTTCCCGCGTCTACACCTTC. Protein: CAISDPSRVYTF.